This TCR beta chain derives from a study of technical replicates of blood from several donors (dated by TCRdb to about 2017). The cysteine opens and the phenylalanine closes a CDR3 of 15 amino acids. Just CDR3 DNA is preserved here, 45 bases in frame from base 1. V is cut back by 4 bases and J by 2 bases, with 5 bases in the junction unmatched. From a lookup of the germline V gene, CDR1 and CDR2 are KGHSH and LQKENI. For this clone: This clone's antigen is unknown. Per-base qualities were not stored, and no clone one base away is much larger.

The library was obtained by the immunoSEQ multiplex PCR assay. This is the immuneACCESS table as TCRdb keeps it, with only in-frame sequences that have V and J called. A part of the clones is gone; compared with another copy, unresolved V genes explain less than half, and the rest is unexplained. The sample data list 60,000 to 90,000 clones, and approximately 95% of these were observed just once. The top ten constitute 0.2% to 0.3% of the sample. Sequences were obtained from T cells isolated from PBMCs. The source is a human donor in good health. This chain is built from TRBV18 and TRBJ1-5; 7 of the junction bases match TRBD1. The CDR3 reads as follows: CASSRDRVGNQPQHF. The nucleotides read TGTGCCAGCTCACGCGACAGGGTAGGCAATCAGCCCCAGCATTTT. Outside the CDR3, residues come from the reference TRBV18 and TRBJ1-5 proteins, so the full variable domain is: NAGVMQNPRHLVRRRGQEARLRCSPMKGHSHVYWYRQLPEEGLKFMVYLQKENIIDESGMPKERFSAEFPKEGPSILRIQQVVRGDSAAYFCASSRDRVGNQPQHFGDGTRLSIL.